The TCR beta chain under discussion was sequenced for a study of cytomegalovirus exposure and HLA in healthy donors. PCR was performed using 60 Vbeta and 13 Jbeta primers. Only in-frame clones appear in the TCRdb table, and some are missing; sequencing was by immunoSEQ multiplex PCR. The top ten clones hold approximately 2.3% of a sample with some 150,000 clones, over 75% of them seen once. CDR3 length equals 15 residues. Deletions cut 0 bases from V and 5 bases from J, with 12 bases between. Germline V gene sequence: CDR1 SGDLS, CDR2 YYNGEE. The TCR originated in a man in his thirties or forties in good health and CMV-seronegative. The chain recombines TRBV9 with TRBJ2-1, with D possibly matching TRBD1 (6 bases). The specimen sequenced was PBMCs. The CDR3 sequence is CASSVDREPDNEQFF. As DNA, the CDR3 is TGTGCCAGCAGCGTAGACAGGGAACCGGACAATGAGCAGTTCTTC.